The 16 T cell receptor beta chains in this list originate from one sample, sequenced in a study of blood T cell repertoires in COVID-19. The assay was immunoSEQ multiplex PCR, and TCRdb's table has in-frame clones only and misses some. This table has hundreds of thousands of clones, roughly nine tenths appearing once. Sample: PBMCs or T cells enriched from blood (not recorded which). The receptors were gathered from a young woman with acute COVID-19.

The CDR3 sequence: CASRPIGTAVHYEQYF. In nucleotides, the CDR3 is TGTGCCAGCAGACCTATCGGGACAGCCGTCCACTACGAGCAGTACTTC. This sequence joins TRBV25-1 and TRBJ2-7; 7 nucleotides match TRBD1. The length of the CDR3 is 16 residues. The J segment lost 3 bases and the V segment lost 6 bases, leaving 14 bases of the junction unmatched. Germline V gene lookup returns CDR1 MGHDK and CDR2 SYGVNS.

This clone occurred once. CDR3 sequence: CASSSPTGANYGYTF. Written as DNA, the CDR3 is TGTGCCAGCAGTTCACCGACAGGGGCTAACTATGGCTACACCTTC. The chain links TRBV6-5 to TRBJ1-2; 8 bases map to TRBD1. The V gene end was trimmed by 4 bases and the J gene end by 0 bases; junction bases not matched to a gene: 4. The germline V gene has CDR1 MNHEY and CDR2 SVGAGI. The CDR3 totals 15 residues.

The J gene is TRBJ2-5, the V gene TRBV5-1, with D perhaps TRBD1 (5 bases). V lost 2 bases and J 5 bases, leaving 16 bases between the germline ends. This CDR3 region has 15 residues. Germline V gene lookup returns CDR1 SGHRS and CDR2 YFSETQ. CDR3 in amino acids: CASSFAGFLGETQYF. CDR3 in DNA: TGCGCCAGCAGCTTTGCAGGGTTTCTTGGGGAGACCCAGTACTTC.

In nucleotides, the CDR3 is TGTGCCAGCAGCTTGGCGGACAGCTCCTACGAGCAGTACTTC. This sequence encodes CASSLADSSYEQYF. V gene TRBV5-4 combines with J gene TRBJ2-7; maybe TRBD1 (6 bases). CDR3 length: 14 amino acids. Germline V gene lookup returns CDR1 SGHNT and CDR2 YYREEE (reference sequence). V gave up 0 bases and J gave up 0 bases, with 7 bases separating them.

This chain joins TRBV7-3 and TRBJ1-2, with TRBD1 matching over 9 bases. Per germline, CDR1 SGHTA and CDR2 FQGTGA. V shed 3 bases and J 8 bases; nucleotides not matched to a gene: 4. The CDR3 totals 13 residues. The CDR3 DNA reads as TGTGCCAGCAGCTTCCGGACAGGGGAAGGCTACACCTTC. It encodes CASSFRTGEGYTF.

The CDR3 loop is CASSQGRTSPYEQYF. Written as DNA, the CDR3 is TGTGCCAGCAGCCAAGGTAGGACTAGTCCCTACGAGCAGTACTTC. This chain connects TRBV3-1 (or the pseudogene TRBV3-2) to TRBJ2-7, with 7 bases that match TRBD2. The V gene's germline CDR1 is LGHDT and CDR2 YNNKEL (reference sequence). J gave up 2 bases and V 1 base, and 5 bases lay outside the gene matches. This CDR3 has 15 amino acids.

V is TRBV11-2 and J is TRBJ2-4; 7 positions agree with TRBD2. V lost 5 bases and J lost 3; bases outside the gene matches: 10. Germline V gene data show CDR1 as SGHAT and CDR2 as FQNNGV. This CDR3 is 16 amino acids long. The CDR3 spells CASSQLAGVGKNIQYF. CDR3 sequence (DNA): TGTGCCAGCAGCCAACTGGCGGGAGTGGGCAAAAACATTCAGTACTTC.

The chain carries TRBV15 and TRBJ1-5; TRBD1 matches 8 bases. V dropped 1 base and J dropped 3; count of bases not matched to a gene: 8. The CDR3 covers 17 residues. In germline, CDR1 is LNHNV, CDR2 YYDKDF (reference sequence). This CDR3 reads CATSRASGTGDNQPQHF. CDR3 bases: TGTGCCACCAGCAGAGCCTCCGGGACAGGAGACAATCAGCCCCAGCATTTT.

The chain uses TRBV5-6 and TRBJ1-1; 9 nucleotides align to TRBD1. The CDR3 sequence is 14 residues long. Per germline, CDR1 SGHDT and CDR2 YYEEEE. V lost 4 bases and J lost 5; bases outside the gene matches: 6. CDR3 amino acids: CASSKDRGGTEAFF. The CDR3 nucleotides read TGTGCCAGCAGCAAGGACAGGGGAGGGACTGAAGCTTTCTTT.

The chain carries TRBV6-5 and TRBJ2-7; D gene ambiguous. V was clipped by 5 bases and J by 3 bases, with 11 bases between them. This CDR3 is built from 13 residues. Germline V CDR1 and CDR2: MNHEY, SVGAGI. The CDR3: CASSIGASYEQYF. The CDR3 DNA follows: TGTGCCAGCAGTATCGGAGCGAGCTACGAGCAGTACTTC.

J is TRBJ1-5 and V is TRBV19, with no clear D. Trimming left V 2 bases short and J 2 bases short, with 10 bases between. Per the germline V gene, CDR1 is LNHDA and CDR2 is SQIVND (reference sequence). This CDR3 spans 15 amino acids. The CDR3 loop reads CASSIRREGNQPQHF. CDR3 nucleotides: TGTGCCAGTAGTATAAGGAGGGAAGGCAATCAGCCCCAGCATTTT.

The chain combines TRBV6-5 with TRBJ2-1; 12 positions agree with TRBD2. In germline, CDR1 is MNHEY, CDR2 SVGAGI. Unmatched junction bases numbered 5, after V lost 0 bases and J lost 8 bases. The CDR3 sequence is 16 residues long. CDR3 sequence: CASSYSGTSGYYEQFF. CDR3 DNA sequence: TGTGCCAGCAGTTACTCGGGGACTAGCGGGTACTATGAGCAGTTCTTC.

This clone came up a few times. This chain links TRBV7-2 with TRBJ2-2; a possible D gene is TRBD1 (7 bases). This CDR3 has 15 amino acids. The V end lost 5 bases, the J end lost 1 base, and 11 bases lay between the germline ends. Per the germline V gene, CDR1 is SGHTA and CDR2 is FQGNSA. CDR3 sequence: CASSRQGGNTGELFF. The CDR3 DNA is TGTGCCAGCAGCCGGCAGGGGGGGAACACCGGGGAGCTGTTTTTT.

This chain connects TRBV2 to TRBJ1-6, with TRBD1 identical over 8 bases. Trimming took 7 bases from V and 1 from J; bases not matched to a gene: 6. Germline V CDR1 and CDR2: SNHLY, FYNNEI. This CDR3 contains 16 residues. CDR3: CASTSTGESYNSPLHF. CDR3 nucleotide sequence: TGTGCCAGCACCTCGACAGGGGAATCCTATAATTCACCCCTCCACTTT.

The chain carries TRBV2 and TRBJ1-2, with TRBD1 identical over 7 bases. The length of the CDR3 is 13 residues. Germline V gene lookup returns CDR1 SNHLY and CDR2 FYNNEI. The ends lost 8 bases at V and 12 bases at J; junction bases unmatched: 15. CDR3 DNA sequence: TGTGCCAGCCTCGGGACAGAGGGAAGAGTCGACACCTTC. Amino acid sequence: CASLGTEGRVDTF. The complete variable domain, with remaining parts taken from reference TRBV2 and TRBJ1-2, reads EPEVTQTPSHQVTQMGQEVILRCVPISNHLYFYWYRQILGQKVEFLVSFYNNEISEKSEIFDDQFSVERPDGSNFTLKIRSTKLEDSAMYFCASLGTEGRVDTFGSGTRLTVV.

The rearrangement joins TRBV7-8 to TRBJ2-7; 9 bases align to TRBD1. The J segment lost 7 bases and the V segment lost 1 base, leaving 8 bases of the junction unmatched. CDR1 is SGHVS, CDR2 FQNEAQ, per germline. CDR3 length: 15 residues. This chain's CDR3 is CASSLGGTGLLEQYF. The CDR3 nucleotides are TGTGCCAGCAGCTTAGGTGGGACAGGGCTGTTGGAGCAGTACTTC.